This T cell receptor (beta chain) was recorded in a study of cytomegalovirus exposure and HLA in healthy donors. Across the study: Of fewer than 450 genotyped donors, more than 70% clustered with self-reported Caucasian donors.

This clone was seen a few times. Its antigen is currently unknown. General study findings and limits: Earlier analysis found most TCR beta V segments productive about 87% or about 30% of the time.

13 Jbeta primers and 60 Vbeta primers were used for the PCR. Libraries were prepared by immunoSEQ multiplex PCR; TCRdb keeps only in-frame clonotypes and omits some of them. Here the sample spans 150,000 to 200,000 clones, around 85% being singletons. The receptor's source is a human donor in good health. The sample was PBMCs.

The CDR3 coding sequence is TGTGCCACAAGGGGAGGGAGCTCTGGAAACACCATATATTTT. Translating gives CATRGGSSGNTIYF. The chain carries TRBV6-6 and TRBJ1-3; the D gene is possibly TRBD1 (5 bases). Per the germline V gene, CDR1 is MNHNY and CDR2 is SVGAGI (reference sequence). V lost 10 bases to trimming and J lost 0 bases, with 13 bases between them. The CDR3 spans 14 residues.